The 31 T cell receptor beta chains reported below all come from one sample, sequenced in a study of metastatic and nonmetastatic thyroid tumors. None of the patients had undergone any treatment ahead of thyroid surgery. TCRdb re-called clones from the PCR reads using MiXCR. The sample carries 35,000 to 45,000 clones, about 3.3% recorded once. The specimen was blood. The origin of the receptors is a female donor with papillary thyroid cancer or a benign thyroid nodule (not recorded which). Some clones in this sample may be carry-over from other donors' samples.

This clone was observed at least ten times. The chain has TRBV20-1 and TRBJ1-1; D perhaps matches TRBD1 (5 bases). The length of the CDR3 is 15 residues. Per the germline V gene, CDR1 is DFQATT and CDR2 is SNEGSKA (reference sequence). V shed 3 bases and J shed 1 base, with 15 bases lying between them. In DNA form, the CDR3 reads TGCAGTGCTAGTGAGGGTTGGGGGGAGAACACTGAAGCTTTCTTT. It encodes CSASEGWGENTEAFF.

At least ten counts were recorded for this clone. The gene calls are TRBV12-3 or TRBV12-4 and TRBJ1-2; D gene unclear. V shed 3 bases and J shed 2 bases, with 7 bases lying between them. This CDR3 region has 13 residues. Written as DNA, the CDR3 is TGTGCCAGCAGTTTTCGCCCGAACTATGGCTACACCTTC. Protein product: CASSFRPNYGYTF.

The chain uses TRBV5-8 and TRBJ2-2, with 8 bases identical to TRBD1. The J segment lost 5 bases and the V segment lost 1 base, leaving 10 bases of the junction unmatched. This CDR3 is built from 17 residues. Germline loops: CDR1 SGHTS, CDR2 YDEGEE. The CDR3 DNA sequence: TGTGCCAGCAGCTTGCAACCTATGACAGGGGCGACCGGGGAGCTGTTTTTT. This encodes CASSLQPMTGATGELFF.

The rearrangement joins TRBV6-1 to TRBJ2-2, with 8 bases aligning to TRBD1. The J segment lost 3 bases and the V segment lost 1 base, leaving 4 bases of the junction unmatched. Germline-derived CDR1 and CDR2 are MNHNS and SASEGT. The CDR3 extends over 16 amino acids. The CDR3 DNA reads as TGTGCCAGCAGTGAAGTGACAGGGGCGGACACCGGGGAGCTGTTTTTT. Translating gives CASSEVTGADTGELFF.

This clone was observed at least ten times. The chain employs TRBV2 and TRBJ1-3; D unclear. Germline V CDR1 and CDR2: SNHLY, FYNNEI. V lost 2 bases, J lost 8 bases, and 16 bases lay in between. This CDR3 region has 15 residues. CDR3 sequence: CASSESPGFGDTIYF. CDR3 sequence (DNA): TGTGCCAGCAGTGAATCCCCCGGATTCGGGGACACCATATATTTT.

The chain couples TRBV12-3 or TRBV12-4 to TRBJ1-3; no clear D. The CDR3 spans 14 residues. The ends were cut back, 6 bases at V and 4 bases at J, with 13 bases in the middle. Written as DNA, the CDR3 is TGTGCCAGCAGCTGGGTGGGGTACGGAAACACCATATATTTT. Translating it yields CASSWVGYGNTIYF.

This clone was found a few times. This chain links TRBV4-2 with TRBJ2-7; 14 nucleotides align to TRBD2. This CDR3 is 19 amino acids long. CDR1 is LGHNA, CDR2 YNFKEQ, per germline. The trim removed 3 bases at V and 2 bases at J, leaving 12 bases unmatched. In DNA, the CDR3 is TGTGCCAGCAGCCACCCGGGACTAGCGGGAGACAGATTAGCCTACGAGCAGTACTTC. Amino acids: CASSHPGLAGDRLAYEQYF.

This clone was counted at least ten times. The rearrangement joins TRBV6-1 to TRBJ1-6, with D possibly matching TRBD1 (5 bases). Trimming left V 6 bases short and J 9 bases short, with 12 bases between. Germline V gene sequence: CDR1 MNHNS, CDR2 SASEGT. CDR3 size: 13 residues. The CDR3, as DNA: TGTGCCAGCAGACAAGGGACCGGTTCACCCCTCCACTTT. This gives the protein CASRQGTGSPLHF.

This clone was counted between two and nine times. The chain employs TRBV19 and TRBJ2-1; 11 nucleotides line up with TRBD1. The CDR3 is 18 residues long. The J segment lost 1 base and the V segment lost 1 base, leaving 6 bases of the junction unmatched. Germline V gives CDR1 LNHDA, CDR2 SQIVND (reference sequence). CDR3 bases: TGTGCCAGTAGTATAGGGGGCGGACAGGGGGCATCCTACAATGAGCAGTTCTTC. Translation gives CASSIGGGQGASYNEQFF. The full variable domain, in which reference TRBV19 and TRBJ2-1 provide the parts outside the CDR3, is DGGITQSPKYLFRKEGQNVTLSCEQNLNHDAMYWYRQDPGQGLRLIYYSQIVNDFQKGDIAEGYSVSREKKESFPLTVTSAQKNPTAFYLCASSIGGGQGASYNEQFFGPGTRLTVL.

This clone was counted only a few times. The chain carries TRBV6-1 and TRBJ2-3; the D gene could be TRBD1 or TRBD2 (6 bases each). Germline V lookup: CDR1 MNHNS, CDR2 SASEGT. V gave up 6 bases and J gave up 6 bases, with 16 bases separating them. This CDR3 spans 14 amino acids. The CDR3, as DNA: TGTGCCAGCAGGGGGGCGGGATACGCCGATACGCAGTATTTT. Translation: CASRGAGYADTQYF.

In its sample, this clone ranks as medium-sized (0.01 to 0.1%). The rearrangement uses TRBV5-1 and TRBJ2-1, with 7 bases fitting TRBD2. With V trimmed by 0 bases and J by 5 bases, 5 bases remained unmatched. The CDR3 runs to 15 residues. The germline V gene has CDR1 SGHRS and CDR2 YFSETQ. The CDR3 region has the DNA TGCGCCAGCAGCTTGGCCGGGACTACACACAATGAGCAGTTCTTC. It translates to CASSLAGTTHNEQFF.

This clone was counted only a few times. The chain is built from TRBV20-1 and TRBJ2-7, with 13 nucleotides matching TRBD2. The V and J ends lost 5 bases and 4 bases, in that order; junction bases with no gene match: 11. CDR1 is DFQATT and CDR2 is SNEGSKA in the germline V gene (reference sequence). The CDR3 is 16 residues long. The CDR3 loop is CSAPAMTSGRFYEQYF. The CDR3 DNA reads as TGCAGTGCTCCAGCCATGACTAGCGGGAGGTTTTACGAGCAGTACTTC.

This clone showed up many times. The chain joins TRBV7-8 to TRBJ1-3; tentative D call: TRBD1 (5 bases). Germline CDR1 SGHVS, CDR2 FQNEAQ. The CDR3 covers 15 residues. Trimming pared 1 base from V and 0 bases from J, leaving 7 bases between. In DNA, the CDR3 is TGTGCCAGCAGCTTAGAGGGGAGCTCTGGAAACACCATATATTTT. It codes for CASSLEGSSGNTIYF.

This clone was picked up many times. V is TRBV6-1 and J is TRBJ1-1; D unclear. The CDR3 is 10 residues long. Trimming pared 1 base from V and 11 bases from J, leaving 5 bases between. Germline assignment: CDR1 MNHNS and CDR2 SASEGT. CDR3 bases: TGTGCCAGCAGTGAAGTACGGGCTTTCTTT. This encodes CASSEVRAFF.

This clone was picked up a small number of times. The chain has TRBV6-1 and TRBJ1-5, with 8 positions matching TRBD1. The J segment lost 3 bases and the V segment lost 6 bases, leaving 10 bases of the junction unmatched. There are 16 residues in the CDR3. CDR1 MNHNS and CDR2 SASEGT come from the germline V gene. CDR3 amino acids: CASSGNRQGNNQPQHF. The CDR3 DNA reads as TGTGCCAGCAGCGGGAACAGACAGGGGAACAATCAGCCCCAGCATTTT.

The table lists this clone with many counts. CDR3 in amino acids: CASTDKGQGARNTEAFF. The CDR3 DNA sequence: TGTGCCAGCACCGATAAGGGACAGGGGGCGCGGAACACTGAAGCTTTCTTT. V and J are TRBV7-6 and TRBJ1-1, with 12 bases lining up with TRBD1. This CDR3 spans 17 amino acids. V shed 7 bases, J shed 1 base, and the junction held 10 bases outside the gene matches. Germline loops: CDR1 SGHVS, CDR2 FNYEAQ. The full variable domain, with the rest looked up from reference TRBV7-6 and TRBJ1-1, is GAGVSQSPRYKVTKRGQDVALRCDPISGHVSLYWYRQALGQGPEFLTYFNYEAQQDKSGLPNDRFSAERPEGSISTLTIQRTEQRDSAMYRCASTDKGQGARNTEAFFGQGTRLTVV.

This clone has just a few counts. The chain joins TRBV27 to TRBJ1-2; D gene ambiguous. The CDR3 spans 14 residues. The germline gives CDR1 MNHEY, CDR2 SMNVEV (reference sequence). Deletions cut 6 bases from V and 8 bases from J, with 19 bases between. The CDR3 bases are TGTGCCAGCAGGTCCGGTTTGTCTCCGAAAGGCTACACCTTC. Its protein product is CASRSGLSPKGYTF.

Judged by abundance, this clone is medium-sized. The V and J genes are TRBV19 and TRBJ1-5, with D possibly TRBD1 on 6 matching bases. Per germline, CDR1 LNHDA and CDR2 SQIVND (reference sequence). The ends were cut back, 5 bases at V and 4 bases at J, with 30 bases in the middle. The CDR3 has 20 residues. The CDR3 DNA sequence: TGTGCCAGTAGTCCACGGACAGCTCGCCGGGCCGCTAGCCAAAATCAGCCCCAGCATTTT. The encoded protein is CASSPRTARRAASQNQPQHF.

A few counts support this clone. The genes are TRBV2 and TRBJ2-7; 12 bases fit TRBD2. The junction had 10 bases not matched to a gene; V was cut back by 7 bases and J by 12 bases. Looked up from germline, CDR1 is SNHLY and CDR2 is FYNNEI. This CDR3 contains 13 residues. The CDR3 sequence: CASTGLAGIFTYF. For the CDR3, the DNA is TGTGCCAGCACCGGACTAGCGGGAATTTTTACGTACTTC.

This clone came up a few times. This rearrangement joins TRBV19 to TRBJ2-1; 13 nucleotides line up with TRBD2. Germline values: CDR1 LNHDA, CDR2 SQIVND (reference sequence). J was trimmed by 8 bases and V by 4 bases; bases with no gene match: 5. The CDR3 is 15 residues long. DNA of the CDR3: TGTGCCAGTAGTAGAACTAGCGGGGGGGTTTATGAGCAGTTCTTC. Protein product: CASSRTSGGVYEQFF.

This clone came up a few times. No conserved phenylalanine or tryptophan ends this CDR3, so it is likely a read error. V gene TRBV25-1 combines with J gene TRBJ1-1; TRBD1 aligns across 8 bases. The CDR3 has 13 residues. Trimming at V came to 4 bases and at J to 4 bases, leaving 2 bases not matched to a gene. The germline V gene has CDR1 MGHDK and CDR2 SYGVNS. The CDR3 nucleotides read TGTGCCAGCAGTGCGCAGGGGGCCACTGAAGCTTTCTCT. Translation: CASSAQGATEAFS.

This clone has a handful of counts. This chain joins TRBV27 and TRBJ2-7; no clear D gene. V lost 6 bases, J lost 2 bases, and 17 bases lay in between. Germline V gene lookup returns CDR1 MNHEY and CDR2 SMNVEV (reference sequence). The CDR3 covers 15 residues. CDR3 residues: CASSHLADFAYEQYF. Here the CDR3 DNA reads TGTGCCAGCAGCCACTTGGCAGACTTCGCCTACGAGCAGTACTTC.

The sample holds a few counts of this clone. The chain carries TRBV12-3 or TRBV12-4 and TRBJ2-7; no clear D gene. The V gene lost 3 bases and the J gene lost 5 bases, with 17 bases spanning the gap. There are 15 residues in the CDR3. The CDR3 reads CASSFWVRVDHEQYF. The CDR3 nucleotides are TGTGCCAGCAGTTTCTGGGTTAGGGTTGACCACGAGCAGTACTTC.

This clone has at least ten counts. This chain connects TRBV6-6 to TRBJ2-1; TRBD1 or TRBD2 may be the D gene (5 bases each). The CDR3 runs to 16 residues. V was pared by 0 bases and J by 6 bases, with 15 bases between. Germline V lookup: CDR1 MNHNY, CDR2 SVGAGI (reference sequence). Written as DNA, the CDR3 is TGTGCCAGCAGTTACTCCGGCCCGATGGGACCCAATGAGCAGTTCTTC. Translating gives CASSYSGPMGPNEQFF.

The V gene is TRBV28, the J gene TRBJ1-5; D remains ambiguous. The CDR3 loop spans 11 amino acids. Per germline, CDR1 MDHEN and CDR2 SYDVKM. V lost 6 bases to trimming and J lost 4 bases, with 4 bases between them. Here the CDR3 reads CASSVNQPQHF. CDR3 sequence (DNA): TGTGCCAGCAGCGTTAATCAGCCCCAGCATTTT.

This clone appeared many times. The chain couples TRBV7-9 to TRBJ2-5, with a possible D match to TRBD1 (5 bases). V was pared by 2 bases and J by 5 bases, with 9 bases between. This CDR3 comprises 13 residues. CDR1 is SEHNR, CDR2 FQNEAQ, per germline (reference sequence). The CDR3 is CASSLRGSETQYF. CDR3 sequence (DNA): TGTGCCAGCAGCTTAAGGGGAAGTGAGACCCAGTACTTC.

Many counts were recorded for this clone. The chain combines TRBV18 with TRBJ1-5, with D hard to call. V was pared by 4 bases and J by 4 bases, with 5 bases between. Germline loops: CDR1 KGHSH, CDR2 LQKENI. This CDR3 is 12 amino acids long. This CDR3 reads CASSLINQPQHF. In DNA, the CDR3 is TGTGCCAGCTCACTTATTAATCAGCCCCAGCATTTT.

This clone was detected a few times. The chain has TRBV6-1 and TRBJ1-6; maybe TRBD1 (5 bases). The CDR3 sequence is 15 residues long. Germline V CDR1 and CDR2: MNHNS, SASEGT. With 5 bases removed from V and 4 bases from J, the gap between germline ends came to 12 bases. CDR3: CASSTKPGYNSPLHF. The DNA of the CDR3 is TGTGCCAGCAGTACCAAACCAGGGTATAATTCACCCCTCCACTTT.

This clone came up many times. This may stem from a read error, because a much larger clone lies one nucleotide away. This chain links TRBV6-1 with TRBJ2-4, with a possible D match to TRBD2 (6 bases). This CDR3 has 12 amino acids. Per germline, CDR1 MNHNS and CDR2 SASEGT. Trimming shortened V by 11 bases and J by 7 bases, and 15 bases separated the two germline ends. The CDR3 spells CACMEGRNIQYF. CDR3 coding DNA: TGTGCCTGCATGGAGGGCCGGAACATTCAGTACTTC.

This clone was picked up many times. V is TRBV9 and J is TRBJ2-7; either TRBD1 or TRBD2 may fit D (5 bases each). This CDR3 region has 10 residues. CDR1 is SGDLS and CDR2 is YYNGEE in the germline V gene. The V end lost 5 bases, the J end lost 7 bases, and 7 bases lay between the germline ends. CDR3 nucleotide sequence: TGTGCCAGCAGAGAGGGGGAGCAGTACTTC. It encodes CASREGEQYF.

This clone was picked up many times. The genes are TRBV12-3 or TRBV12-4 and TRBJ2-1; 15 bases are a match to TRBD2. V was pared by 5 bases and J by 7 bases, with 6 bases of the junction left unmatched. This CDR3 region has 16 residues. The CDR3 DNA is TGTGCCAGCAGTGGCTTTGGGACTAGCGGGAGGAATGAGCAGTTCTTC. Its protein product is CASSGFGTSGRNEQFF.